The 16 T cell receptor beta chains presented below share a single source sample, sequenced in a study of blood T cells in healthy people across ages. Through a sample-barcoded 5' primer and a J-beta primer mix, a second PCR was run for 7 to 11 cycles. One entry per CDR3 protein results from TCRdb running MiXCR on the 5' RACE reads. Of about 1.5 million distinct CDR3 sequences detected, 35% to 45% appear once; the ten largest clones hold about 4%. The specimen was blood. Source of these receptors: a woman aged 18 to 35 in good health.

The CDR3 DNA reads as TGCAGTGCTACTATCTCAGGGCAAGGCTACACCTTC. This gives the protein CSATISGQGYTF. The gene calls are TRBV20-1 and TRBJ1-2, with D perhaps matching TRBD1 (5 bases). Trimming left V 4 bases short and J 8 bases short, with 14 bases between. CDR1 is DFQATT and CDR2 is SNEGSKA in the germline V gene (reference sequence). This CDR3 is built from 12 residues.

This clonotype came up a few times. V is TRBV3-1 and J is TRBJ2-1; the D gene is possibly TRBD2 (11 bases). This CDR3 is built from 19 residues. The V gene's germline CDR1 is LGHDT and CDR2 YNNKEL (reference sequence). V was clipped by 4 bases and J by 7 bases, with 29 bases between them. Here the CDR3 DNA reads TGTGCCAGCAGCCCCCAACCGGGACAGGGGACTAGCGGCATGAATGAGCAGTTCTTC. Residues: CASSPQPGQGTSGMNEQFF.

The CDR3 region has the DNA TGTGCCAGCAGTTTCCAGGTCTCGCCCGACGAGCAGTACTTC. It specifies CASSFQVSPDEQYF. V gene TRBV12-3 or TRBV12-4 combines with J gene TRBJ2-7, with D unclear. CDR3 size: 14 residues. V shed 3 bases and J shed 5 bases, with 14 bases lying between them.

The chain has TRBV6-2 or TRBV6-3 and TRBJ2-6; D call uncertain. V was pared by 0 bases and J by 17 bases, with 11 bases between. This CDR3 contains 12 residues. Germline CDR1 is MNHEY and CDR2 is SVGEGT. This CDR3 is CASSYSPGQMTF. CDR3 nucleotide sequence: TGTGCCAGCAGTTACTCTCCAGGCCAGATGACTTTC.

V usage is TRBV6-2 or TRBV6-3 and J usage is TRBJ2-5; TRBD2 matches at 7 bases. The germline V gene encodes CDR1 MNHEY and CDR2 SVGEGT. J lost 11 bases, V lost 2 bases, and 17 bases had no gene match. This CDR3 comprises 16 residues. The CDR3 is CASSYPTSVSYNEQYF. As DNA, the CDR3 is TGTGCCAGCAGTTACCCCACTAGCGTCTCCTACAATGAGCAGTACTTC.

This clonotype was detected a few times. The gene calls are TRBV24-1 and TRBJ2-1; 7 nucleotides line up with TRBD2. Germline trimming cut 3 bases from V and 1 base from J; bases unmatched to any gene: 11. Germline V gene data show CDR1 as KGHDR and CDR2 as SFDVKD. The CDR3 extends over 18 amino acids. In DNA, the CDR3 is TGTGCCACCAGTGATCCGCGTCGGGGGGAGACATCCTACAATGAGCAGTTCTTC. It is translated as CATSDPRRGETSYNEQFF.

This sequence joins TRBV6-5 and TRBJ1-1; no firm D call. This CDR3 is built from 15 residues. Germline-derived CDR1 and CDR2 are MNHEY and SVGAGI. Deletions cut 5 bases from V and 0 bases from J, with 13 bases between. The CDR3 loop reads CASSDPRRMNTEAFF. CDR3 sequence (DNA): TGTGCCAGCAGTGACCCTAGGCGGATGAACACTGAAGCTTTCTTT.

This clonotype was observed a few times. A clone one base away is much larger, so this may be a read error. In DNA form, the CDR3 reads TGTGCCAGCAGCTTGAACAGGGGTTACAATGAGCAGTACTTC. It yields the protein CASSLNRGYNEQYF. The chain carries TRBV7-2 and TRBJ2-7; 7 bases are shared with TRBD1. J gave up 7 bases and V 3 bases, and 9 bases lay outside the gene matches. Germline assignment: CDR1 SGHTA and CDR2 FQGNSA. The CDR3 spans 14 residues.

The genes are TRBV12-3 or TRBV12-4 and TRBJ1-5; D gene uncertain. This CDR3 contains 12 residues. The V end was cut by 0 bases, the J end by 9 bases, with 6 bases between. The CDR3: CASSLARVPQHF. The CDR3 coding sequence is TGTGCCAGCAGTTTAGCGCGTGTGCCCCAGCATTTT.

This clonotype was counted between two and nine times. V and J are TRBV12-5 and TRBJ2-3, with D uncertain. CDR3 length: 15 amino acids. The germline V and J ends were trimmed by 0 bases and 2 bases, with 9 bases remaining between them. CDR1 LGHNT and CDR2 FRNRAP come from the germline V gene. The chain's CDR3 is CASGLVQKYTDTQYF. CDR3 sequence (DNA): TGTGCTAGTGGTTTGGTCCAGAAGTACACAGATACGCAGTATTTT.

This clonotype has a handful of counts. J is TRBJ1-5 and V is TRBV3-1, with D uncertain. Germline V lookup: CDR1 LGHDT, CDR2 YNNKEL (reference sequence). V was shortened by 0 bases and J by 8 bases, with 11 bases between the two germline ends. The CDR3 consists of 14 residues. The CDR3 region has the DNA TGTGCCAGCAGCCAAGAACGTAGCCGTAAGCCCCAGCATTTT. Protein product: CASSQERSRKPQHF.

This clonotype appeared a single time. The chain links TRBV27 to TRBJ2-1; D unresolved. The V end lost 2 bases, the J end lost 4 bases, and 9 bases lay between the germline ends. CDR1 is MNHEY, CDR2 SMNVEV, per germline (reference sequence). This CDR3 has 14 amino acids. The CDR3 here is CASSLGHKYNEQFF. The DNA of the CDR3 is TGTGCCAGCAGTTTAGGCCATAAATACAATGAGCAGTTCTTC.

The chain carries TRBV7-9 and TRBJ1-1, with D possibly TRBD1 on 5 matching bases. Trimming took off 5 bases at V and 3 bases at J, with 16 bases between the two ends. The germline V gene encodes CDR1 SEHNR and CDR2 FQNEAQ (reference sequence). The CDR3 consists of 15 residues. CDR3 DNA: TGTGCCAGCAGCGCCCCTGGGGGGGTAGACACTGAAGCTTTCTTT. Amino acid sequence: CASSAPGGVDTEAFF.

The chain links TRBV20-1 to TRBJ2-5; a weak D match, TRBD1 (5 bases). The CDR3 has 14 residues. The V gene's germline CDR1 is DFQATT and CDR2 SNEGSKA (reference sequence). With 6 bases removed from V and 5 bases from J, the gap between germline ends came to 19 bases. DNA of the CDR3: TGCAGTGCCCTGAGATCAGGGTATTTGGAGACCCAGTACTTC. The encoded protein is CSALRSGYLETQYF.

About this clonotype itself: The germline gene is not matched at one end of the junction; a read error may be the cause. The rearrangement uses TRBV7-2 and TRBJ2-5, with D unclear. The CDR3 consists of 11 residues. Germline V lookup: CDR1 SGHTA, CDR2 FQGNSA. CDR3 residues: CASGLYGTQYF. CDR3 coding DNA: TGTGCCAGCGGCTTATACGGGACCCAGTACTTC.

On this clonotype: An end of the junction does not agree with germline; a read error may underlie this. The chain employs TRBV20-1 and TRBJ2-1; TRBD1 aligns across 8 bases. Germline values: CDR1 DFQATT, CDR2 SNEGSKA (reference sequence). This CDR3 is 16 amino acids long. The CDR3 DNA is TGCAGTGCTTTCACCCCAGGGGGCGCGTCCTGCAATGAGCAGTTCTTC. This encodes CSAFTPGGASCNEQFF.